A single sample is the source of the 3 T cell receptor beta chains below, sequenced in a study of OX40 agonist ivuxolimab in advanced cancers. Clones were read by immunoSEQ multiplex PCR, and TCRdb kept only the in-frame ones, dropping some. The sample has 50,000 or so clones, around 87% seen once; the top ten hold roughly 13%. Here the sequenced sample was CD4+ or CD8+ T cells sorted from blood, taken in a trial of the OX40 agonist ivuxolimab. The source of these receptors is an adult with an advanced solid tumor such as melanoma, head and neck, liver or kidney cancer.

Only one count was recorded for this clone. V is TRBV11-2 and J is TRBJ1-2; D is unclear. Germline V gene sequence: CDR1 SGHAT, CDR2 FQNNGV. The CDR3 is 12 residues long. With 5 bases removed from V and 8 bases from J, the gap between germline ends came to 12 bases. This CDR3 is CASSLAPRGYTF. The CDR3 bases are TGTGCCAGCAGCCTGGCCCCGCGGGGCTACACCTTC.

V gene TRBV5-1 combines with J gene TRBJ2-7; D gene ambiguous. V dropped 2 bases and J dropped 6 bases, with 18 bases sitting between them. The germline V gene has CDR1 SGHRS and CDR2 YFSETQ. The CDR3 length is 15 residues. CDR3 in amino acids: CASSFGLLGESEQYF. DNA of the CDR3: TGCGCCAGCAGCTTCGGCCTGCTTGGTGAAAGCGAGCAGTACTTC.

This sequence joins TRBV6-4 and TRBJ2-2; perhaps D is TRBD1 or TRBD2 (5 bases each). This CDR3 comprises 16 residues. The germline V and J ends were trimmed by 5 bases and 4 bases, with 17 bases remaining between them. From germline, CDR1 is MRHNA and CDR2 SNTAGT. CDR3 in amino acids: CASSSKLWGSTGELFF. The DNA of the CDR3 is TGTGCCAGCAGTTCCAAACTATGGGGGTCCACCGGGGAGCTGTTTTTT.